The 22 T cell receptor beta chains below were found in one sample sequenced in a study of cytomegalovirus exposure and HLA in healthy donors. The primer mix had 60 Vbeta and 13 Jbeta primers. Repertoires were generated with immunoSEQ multiplex PCR, while TCRdb's copy carries only in-frame clones and drops some. This sample has approximately 100,000 clones; roughly four fifths occur once, and the top ten carry less than 2%. Sample: PBMCs. These receptors were obtained from a man over 45 in good health and CMV-seronegative.

This sequence joins TRBV5-6 and TRBJ1-2, with a weak D call TRBD1 (5 bases). Germline V gives CDR1 SGHDT, CDR2 YYEEEE. The CDR3 length is 13 residues. Trimming removed 1 base at V and 4 bases at J, with 8 bases between. The CDR3 is CASSLRGAYGYTF. CDR3 coding DNA: TGTGCCAGCAGCTTGAGGGGCGCCTATGGCTACACCTTC.

The chain uses TRBV2 and TRBJ1-2, with D possibly being TRBD1 (5 bases). Germline V lookup: CDR1 SNHLY, CDR2 FYNNEI. V was clipped by 6 bases and J by 6 bases, with 14 bases between them. The CDR3 sequence is 13 residues long. This chain's CDR3 is CASSPLARDGYTF. CDR3 nucleotides: TGTGCCAGCAGCCCCTTAGCCAGGGATGGCTACACCTTC.

V usage is TRBV10-1 and J usage is TRBJ1-5; possible D gene TRBD1, 5 bases. The germline CDR1 and CDR2 sequences are WNHNN and SYGVQD (reference sequence). This CDR3 is 12 amino acids long. V lost 8 bases to trimming and J lost 5 bases, with 10 bases between them. CDR3 loop: CASGAYHQPQHF. CDR3 nucleotide sequence: TGCGCCAGCGGGGCCTATCATCAGCCCCAGCATTTT.

The rearrangement links TRBV9 to TRBJ1-1; 9 positions match TRBD1. The CDR3 totals 16 residues. Trimming at V came to 3 bases and at J to 4 bases, leaving 10 bases not matched to a gene. Germline lookup yields CDR1 SGDLS and CDR2 YYNGEE. The CDR3 region is CASSDRTGVSGTEAFF. The CDR3 DNA sequence: TGTGCCAGCAGCGACCGGACAGGGGTTAGCGGCACTGAAGCTTTCTTT.

The rearrangement uses TRBV10-3 and TRBJ1-1, with a tentative D call TRBD1 (6 bases). Germline V CDR1 and CDR2: ENHRY, SYGVKD. The CDR3 consists of 15 residues. V was pared by 2 bases and J by 2 bases, with 12 bases between. The CDR3 DNA reads as TGTGCCATCAGTGAGAACAGGGTAGGAAACACTGAAGCTTTCTTT. Translated: CAISENRVGNTEAFF.

The rearrangement uses TRBV5-4 and TRBJ2-5, with TRBD2 matching 11 bases. Germline V gene sequence: CDR1 SGHNT, CDR2 YYREEE (reference sequence). Trimming removed 0 bases from V and 2 bases from J; junction bases left unmatched: 15. CDR3 length: 20 residues. Here the CDR3 DNA reads TGTGCCAGCAGCTTGGCCAAAGGGACTAGCGGTCCTTTGCGACAAGAGACCCAGTACTTC. It yields the protein CASSLAKGTSGPLRQETQYF.

The chain couples TRBV6-5 to TRBJ2-1; D perhaps matches TRBD2 (7 bases). The CDR3 contains 14 residues. Per the germline V gene, CDR1 is MNHEY and CDR2 is SVGAGI. Trimming removed 6 bases at V and 6 bases at J, with 15 bases between. CDR3 nucleotide sequence: TGTGCCAGCAGCCCCGGGGGGCACTTCAATGAGCAGTTCTTC. This encodes CASSPGGHFNEQFF.

V usage is TRBV2 and J usage is TRBJ2-1, with 9 positions matching TRBD2. Germline CDR1 is SNHLY and CDR2 is FYNNEI. With 6 bases clipped from V and 15 bases from J, the junction kept 9 bases outside the gene matches. The CDR3 has 12 amino acids. This CDR3 is CASRASGARGFF. CDR3 nucleotides: TGTGCCAGCAGAGCTAGCGGGGCTCGAGGGTTCTTC.

The DNA of the CDR3 is TGTGCCAGTATGTTCGGGGATTCGACTAATGAAAAACTGTTTTTT. Amino acids: CASMFGDSTNEKLFF. V gene TRBV19 combines with J gene TRBJ1-4; no clear D gene. V gave up 7 bases and J gave up 2 bases, with 14 bases separating them. CDR1 is LNHDA, CDR2 SQIVND, per germline (reference sequence). The CDR3 length is 15 residues. The full variable domain, rest sourced from reference TRBV19 and TRBJ1-4, is DGGITQSPKYLFRKEGQNVTLSCEQNLNHDAMYWYRQDPGQGLRLIYYSQIVNDFQKGDIAEGYSVSREKKESFPLTVTSAQKNPTAFYLCASMFGDSTNEKLFFGSGTQLSVL.

This clone was found a few times. V and J are TRBV5-1 and TRBJ1-5; D is unclear. Germline CDR1 SGHRS, CDR2 YFSETQ. CDR3 size: 14 residues. Trimming left V 0 bases short and J 7 bases short, with 11 bases between. The DNA for the CDR3 is TGCGCCAGCAGCTTGGTTGGCGGGGTGCAGCCCCAGCATTTT. As protein: CASSLVGGVQPQHF.

This sequence joins TRBV4-2 and TRBJ2-7; 7 bases line up with TRBD2. The junction had 3 bases not matched to a gene; V was cut back by 1 base and J by 3 bases. The CDR3 has 14 amino acids. Germline loops: CDR1 LGHNA, CDR2 YNFKEQ. The chain's CDR3 is CASSQAGGVYEQYF. The CDR3 region has the DNA TGTGCCAGCAGCCAAGCGGGGGGAGTCTACGAGCAGTACTTC.

The chain's CDR3 is CASGLSESTQYF. The DNA of the CDR3 is TGTGCTAGTGGTTTGTCGGAGTCTACGCAGTATTTT. This chain links TRBV12-5 with TRBJ2-3; D unresolved. Germline V gene data show CDR1 as LGHNT and CDR2 as FRNRAP. This CDR3 spans 12 amino acids. V gave up 2 bases and J gave up 8 bases, with 8 bases separating them.

This clone occurred once. This rearrangement joins TRBV28 to TRBJ1-2; a possible D gene is TRBD1 (6 bases). Trimming took off 3 bases at V and 7 bases at J, with 12 bases between the two ends. This CDR3 comprises 13 residues. Per the germline V gene, CDR1 is MDHEN and CDR2 is SYDVKM. The CDR3 nucleotides read TGTGCCAGCAGTTTTTTGTCACAGGGTGGCTACACCTTC. This gives the protein CASSFLSQGGYTF.

J is TRBJ1-5 and V is TRBV11-2; D is uncertain. CDR3 length: 15 residues. V was trimmed by 2 bases and J by 4 bases, leaving 12 bases between them. From germline, CDR1 is SGHAT and CDR2 FQNNGV. The CDR3 bases are TGTGCCAGCAGCTTATCCCCCTCGGGGAATCAGCCCCAGCATTTT. This gives the protein CASSLSPSGNQPQHF. The full variable domain, completed using reference TRBV11-2 and TRBJ1-5, is EAGVAQSPRYKIIEKRQSVAFWCNPISGHATLYWYQQILGQGPKLLIQFQNNGVVDDSQLPKDRFSAERLKGVDSTLKIQPAKLEDSAVYLCASSLSPSGNQPQHFGDGTRLSIL.

The genes are TRBV12-5 and TRBJ2-6; D is possibly TRBD2 (5 bases). Germline CDR1 is LGHNT and CDR2 is FRNRAP. V gave up 0 bases and J gave up 2 bases, with 17 bases separating them. The CDR3 loop spans 19 amino acids. The CDR3 reads CASGLVLGSQWAGANVLTF. As DNA, the CDR3 is TGTGCTAGTGGTTTGGTACTTGGGAGCCAGTGGGCTGGGGCCAACGTCCTGACTTTC.

V is TRBV18 and J is TRBJ2-1; 8 nucleotides agree with TRBD2. The CDR3 totals 14 residues. Per the germline V gene, CDR1 is KGHSH and CDR2 is LQKENI. Trimming at V came to 3 bases and at J to 9 bases, leaving 7 bases not matched to a gene. This chain's CDR3 is CASSPSGGVGEQFF. CDR3 coding DNA: TGTGCCAGCTCACCCTCCGGGGGGGTGGGTGAGCAGTTCTTC.

V usage is TRBV2 and J usage is TRBJ1-4, with D unresolved. The CDR3 sequence is 15 residues long. Germline values: CDR1 SNHLY, CDR2 FYNNEI. The ends were cut back, 3 bases at V and 8 bases at J, with 16 bases in the middle. The CDR3 is CASSEVRRIEEKLFF. In DNA form, the CDR3 reads TGTGCCAGCAGTGAGGTCCGGAGGATAGAGGAAAAACTGTTTTTT.

V gene TRBV30 combines with J gene TRBJ1-4; no definite D call. V dropped 0 bases and J dropped 5 bases, with 19 bases sitting between them. The CDR3 extends over 17 amino acids. Germline CDR1 reads GTSNPN; CDR2 reads SVGIG (reference sequence). This chain's CDR3 is CAWSVRGRAGGNEKLFF. In DNA form, the CDR3 reads TGTGCCTGGAGTGTACGGGGAAGGGCAGGAGGGAATGAAAAACTGTTTTTT.

J is TRBJ2-1 and V is TRBV2; TRBD1 aligns across 10 bases. The CDR3 has 16 amino acids. Germline V gene sequence: CDR1 SNHLY, CDR2 FYNNEI. Trimming removed 5 bases from V and 6 bases from J; junction bases left unmatched: 10. For the CDR3, the DNA is TGTGCCAGCAGTAGGGCCCGGGACAGGGGTGTCAATGAGCAGTTCTTC. Amino acids: CASSRARDRGVNEQFF.

The chain couples TRBV4-1 to TRBJ2-5; TRBD2 agrees at 10 bases. This CDR3 comprises 18 residues. The junction had 11 bases not matched to a gene; V was cut back by 0 bases and J by 4 bases. Germline CDR1 MGHRA, CDR2 YSYEKL. The DNA of the CDR3 is TGCGCCAGCAGCCAAGAACGAGGACTAGCGGACCGAAGAGAGACCCAGTACTTC. Residues: CASSQERGLADRRETQYF.

This clone turned up a few times. The CDR3 DNA is TGTGCCAGCAGCCAAGACATGGGGCAGCGGGGCTACAATGAGCAGTTCTTC. Encoded protein: CASSQDMGQRGYNEQFF. The V and J genes are TRBV14 and TRBJ2-1, with 7 bases fitting TRBD2. This CDR3 spans 17 amino acids. J lost 3 bases, V lost 0 bases, and 8 bases had no gene match. Germline loops: CDR1 SGHDN, CDR2 FVKESK.

CDR3 DNA: TGTGCCAGTATCGGACAGGGAAATCAGCCCCAGCATTTT. It yields the protein CASIGQGNQPQHF. This rearrangement joins TRBV19 to TRBJ1-5; 8 bases match TRBD1. CDR1 is LNHDA and CDR2 is SQIVND in the germline V gene (reference sequence). The CDR3 covers 13 residues. V shed 7 bases and J 4 bases; nucleotides not matched to a gene: 3.